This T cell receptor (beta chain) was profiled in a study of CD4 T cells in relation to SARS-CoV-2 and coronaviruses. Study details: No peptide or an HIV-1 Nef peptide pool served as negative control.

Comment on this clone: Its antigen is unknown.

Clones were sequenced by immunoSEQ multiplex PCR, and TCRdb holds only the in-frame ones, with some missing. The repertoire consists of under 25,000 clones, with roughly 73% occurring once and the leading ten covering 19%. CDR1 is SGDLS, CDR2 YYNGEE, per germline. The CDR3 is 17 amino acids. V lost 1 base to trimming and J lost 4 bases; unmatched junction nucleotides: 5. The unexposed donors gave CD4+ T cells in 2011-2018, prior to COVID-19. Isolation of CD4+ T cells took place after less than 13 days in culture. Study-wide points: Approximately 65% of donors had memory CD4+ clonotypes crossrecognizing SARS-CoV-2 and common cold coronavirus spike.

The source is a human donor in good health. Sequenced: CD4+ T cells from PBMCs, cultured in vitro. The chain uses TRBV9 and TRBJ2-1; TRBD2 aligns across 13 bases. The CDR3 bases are TGTGCCAGCAGCGTAACGACTAGCGGGGGGATTTACAATGAGCAGTTCTTC. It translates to CASSVTTSGGIYNEQFF. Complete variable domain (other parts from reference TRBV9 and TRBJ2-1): DSGVTQTPKHLITATGQRVTLRCSPRSGDLSVYWYQQSLDQGLQFLIQYYNGEERAKGNILERFSAQQFPDLHSELNLSSLELGDSALYFCASSVTTSGGIYNEQFFGPGTRLTVL.